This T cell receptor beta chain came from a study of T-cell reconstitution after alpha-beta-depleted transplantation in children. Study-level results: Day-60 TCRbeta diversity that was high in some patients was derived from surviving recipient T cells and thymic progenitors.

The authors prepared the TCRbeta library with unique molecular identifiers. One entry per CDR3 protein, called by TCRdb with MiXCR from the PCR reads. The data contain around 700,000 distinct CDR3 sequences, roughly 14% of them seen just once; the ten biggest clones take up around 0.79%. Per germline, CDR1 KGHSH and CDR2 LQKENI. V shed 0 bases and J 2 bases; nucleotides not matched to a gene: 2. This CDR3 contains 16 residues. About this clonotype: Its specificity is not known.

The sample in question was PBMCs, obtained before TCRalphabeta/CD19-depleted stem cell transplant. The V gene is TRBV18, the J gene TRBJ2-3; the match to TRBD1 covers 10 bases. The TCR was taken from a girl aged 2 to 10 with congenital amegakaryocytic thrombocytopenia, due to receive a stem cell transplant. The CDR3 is CASSPPGQGSTDTQYF. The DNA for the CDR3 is TGTGCCAGCTCACCACCGGGACAGGGGTCCACAGATACGCAGTATTTT. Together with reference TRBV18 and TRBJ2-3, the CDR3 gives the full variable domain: NAGVMQNPRHLVRRRGQEARLRCSPMKGHSHVYWYRQLPEEGLKFMVYLQKENIIDESGMPKERFSAEFPKEGPSILRIQQVVRGDSAAYFCASSPPGQGSTDTQYFGPGTRLTVL.